This TCR beta chain was observed in a study of CD8 T cells in Susac syndrome. Study-wide results and caveats: CD4+ repertoires of Susac syndrome patients lacked detectable clonal expansion.

Patients with Susac syndrome met the recently defined diagnostic criteria for definite or probable disease. Negative isolation was used for CD8+ and CD4+ T cells, and FACS enrichment was applied to TEMRA cells. V lost 3 bases and J lost 8; bases outside the gene matches: 15. This CDR3 comprises 17 residues. Looked up from germline, CDR1 is LGHNA and CDR2 is YSLEER. After extraction with the RNeasy kit, about 0.5 to 1 ug of the RNA was reverse transcribed using random hexamers. TCRdb passed the immunoSEQ multiplex PCR reads through MiXCR, listing each CDR3 protein once. Of a few hundred thousand distinct CDR3 sequences listed, 94% are singletons. Turning to this clonotype: Antigen unknown.

Sequencing used CD4+ T cells from PBMCs. This sequence was found in a human donor with Susac syndrome. The V gene is TRBV4-3, the J gene TRBJ1-4; 7 nucleotides agree with TRBD1. CDR3 DNA: TGCGCCAGCAGCCATCAGGGGGGGGGCGCGGGGAAAGAAAAACTGTTTTTT. Amino acids: CASSHQGGGAGKEKLFF.